The T cell receptor (beta chain) under discussion was sequenced for a study of T cells in Graves' hyperthyroidism and ophthalmopathy. Study-wide background: Blood was drawn when the patient was first diagnosed and still untreated. Findings and limits, study-wide: Researchers report that a 13 V-J model separated ophthalmopathy from stable hyperthyroidism. It was a median approximately 7.1 months before onset that the model predicted ophthalmopathy.

This clonotype was recorded many times. Its specificity is unknown. The TCR beta CDR3 regions underwent amplification using RNA transcripts as the source. During a first-round RT-PCR of the TCR CDR3, the HTBI primer set was used. One entry per CDR3 protein, called by TCRdb with MiXCR from the multiplex PCR reads. The data contain approximately 25,000 distinct CDR3 sequences, around 40% of them singletons. The sequencing sample was made of blood. This sequence was found in a woman in her 30s with Graves' hyperthyroidism.

The CDR3 spells CASRLGATSWKLFF. CDR3 DNA sequence: TGTGCCAGCAGACTCGGGGCCACAAGTTGGAAACTGTTTTTT. The rearrangement joins TRBV28 to TRBJ1-4, with D maybe TRBD1 (5 bases). The germline CDR1 and CDR2 sequences are MDHEN and SYDVKM. The CDR3 extends over 14 amino acids. Deletions cut 6 bases from V and 11 bases from J, with 19 bases between. Supplemented by reference TRBV28 and TRBJ1-4, the full variable domain reads DVKVTQSSRYLVKRTGEKVFLECVQDMDHENMFWYRQDPGLGLRLIYFSYDVKMKEKGDIPEGYSVSREKKERFSLILESASTNQTSMYLCASRLGATSWKLFFGSGTQLSVL.